Following are 20 T cell receptor beta chains from one sample sequenced in a study of response to subunit inactivated influenza vaccine. TCRdb itself ran the RT-PCR reads through MiXCR, one entry per CDR3 protein. In the table there are around 750,000 distinct CDR3 sequences, 21% of which are singletons. The starting material was PBMCs from blood, obtained around 5 days after vaccination. The source of these receptors is a man between 45 and 60 years old who received an inactivated influenza vaccine.

This clonotype was seen only a few times. The V and J genes are TRBV4-3 and TRBJ2-7; maybe TRBD2 (6 bases). V was pared by 0 bases and J by 5 bases, with 17 bases between. CDR1 and CDR2 from the germline V gene are LGHNA and YSLEER. The CDR3 has 16 amino acids. CDR3 DNA sequence: TGCGCCAGCAGCCAAGATAGCGGCCAGGGCGGCAACGAGCAGTACTTC. It specifies CASSQDSGQGGNEQYF.

The chain employs TRBV7-9 and TRBJ2-5; D is undetermined. The CDR3 spans 14 residues. CDR1 is SEHNR and CDR2 is FQNEAQ in the germline V gene (reference sequence). Trimming took 4 bases from V and 2 from J, leaving 11 bases between them. CDR3 DNA sequence: TGTGCCAGCAGCTCCCCCCGACCTCAAGAGACCCAGTACTTC. This sequence encodes CASSSPRPQETQYF.

Regarding this clonotype: Its ends do not fully match the called genes, so a read error is possible. The chain joins TRBV20-1 to TRBJ2-2; 13 bases match TRBD2. CDR1 and CDR2 from the germline V gene are DFQATT and SNEGSKA (reference sequence). The CDR3 length is 17 residues. CDR3 sequence: CCAREGLAGLNTGELFF. The CDR3 DNA sequence: TGCTGTGCCCGGGAGGGACTAGCGGGATTGAACACCGGGGAGCTGTTTTTT.

The chain combines TRBV7-2 with TRBJ2-5, with D possibly matching TRBD2 (6 bases). The CDR3 extends over 14 amino acids. V was shortened by 4 bases and J by 4 bases, with 13 bases between the two germline ends. From germline, CDR1 is SGHTA and CDR2 FQGNSA. The CDR3 DNA follows: TGTGCCAGCAGCTGGGACCGGGGGAGAGAGACCCAGTACTTC. Protein: CASSWDRGRETQYF.

This clonotype was seen a few times. The chain is built from TRBV4-1 and TRBJ2-1; D gene uncertain. With 6 bases removed from V and 5 bases from J, the gap between germline ends came to 14 bases. The CDR3 is 14 amino acids. In germline, CDR1 is MGHRA, CDR2 YSYEKL. CDR3 protein: CASRRQAGDNEQFF. CDR3 in DNA: TGCGCCAGCAGAAGACAAGCTGGGGACAATGAGCAGTTCTTC.

The genes are TRBV7-2 and TRBJ2-5; the D gene is possibly TRBD2 (6 bases). V gave up 8 bases and J gave up 5 bases, with 21 bases separating them. The germline gives CDR1 SGHTA, CDR2 FQGNSA. This CDR3 region has 15 residues. CDR3 bases: TGTGCCAGCGTCCCCGGGAGAGTGACAAGGGAGACCCAGTACTTC. This gives the protein CASVPGRVTRETQYF.

The gene calls are TRBV20-1 and TRBJ2-7, with no clear D. V dropped 6 bases and J dropped 4 bases, with 10 bases sitting between them. CDR1 and CDR2 (germline): DFQATT, SNEGSKA (reference sequence). The CDR3 length is 11 residues. The CDR3 loop reads CSAQVGYEQYF. CDR3 nucleotide sequence: TGCAGTGCCCAAGTGGGGTACGAGCAGTACTTC.

This clonotype was picked up many times. The chain joins TRBV24-1 to TRBJ1-5; D is possibly TRBD1 (5 bases). This CDR3 comprises 16 residues. CDR1 and CDR2 from the germline V gene are KGHDR and SFDVKD. V was clipped by 3 bases and J by 5 bases, with 16 bases between them. This CDR3 is CATSDKGSHGYQPQHF. The CDR3 DNA reads as TGTGCCACCAGTGATAAGGGGTCCCACGGATATCAGCCCCAGCATTTT.

The chain carries TRBV20-1 and TRBJ2-7, with no clear D. The CDR3 totals 16 residues. Between the trimmed V and J ends, which lost 3 bases and 0 bases, there was a span of 18 bases. Germline V gives CDR1 DFQATT, CDR2 SNEGSKA (reference sequence). CDR3 in DNA: TGCAGTGCTAGGCTTCCCCCGCCCAGGAGCTCCTACGAGCAGTACTTC. Its protein is CSARLPPPRSSYEQYF.

The chain combines TRBV20-1 with TRBJ2-5; the match to TRBD2 covers 9 bases. Looked up from germline, CDR1 is DFQATT and CDR2 is SNEGSKA (reference sequence). Trimming removed 3 bases from V and 4 bases from J; junction bases left unmatched: 9. This CDR3 has 15 residues. The CDR3 bases are TGCAGTGCTAGGCCGGCTAGCGGGGTCGGAGAGACCCAGTACTTC. This gives the protein CSARPASGVGETQYF.

Many counts were recorded for this clonotype. The chain couples TRBV20-1 to TRBJ2-7, with 10 bases fitting TRBD2. Germline assignment: CDR1 DFQATT and CDR2 SNEGSKA (reference sequence). J was trimmed by 4 bases and V by 6 bases; bases with no gene match: 9. The CDR3 loop spans 14 amino acids. In DNA form, the CDR3 reads TGCAGTGCCATAGAGACTAGCGGGCTTTACGAGCAGTACTTC. It encodes CSAIETSGLYEQYF.

This sequence joins TRBV3-1 and TRBJ1-4; tentative D call: TRBD1 (5 bases). The CDR3 extends over 12 amino acids. Per the germline V gene, CDR1 is LGHDT and CDR2 is YNNKEL (reference sequence). Trimming removed 0 bases at V and 14 bases at J, with 10 bases between. CDR3 sequence reads: CASSQDRRGLFF. The CDR3 DNA is TGTGCCAGCAGCCAAGATCGCCGGGGGCTGTTTTTT.

CDR3 amino acids: CASSPTGGPISYNEQFF. In DNA form, the CDR3 reads TGCGCCAGCAGCCCCACAGGGGGCCCAATCTCCTACAATGAGCAGTTCTTC. The gene calls are TRBV4-3 and TRBJ2-1; 9 nucleotides agree with TRBD1. Germline assignment: CDR1 LGHNA and CDR2 YSLEER. V was clipped by 4 bases and J by 0 bases; unmatched bases: 7. CDR3 size: 17 residues.

This clonotype was picked up a small number of times. V usage is TRBV7-2 and J usage is TRBJ2-7, with D perhaps TRBD1 or TRBD2 (6 bases each). Germline V CDR1 and CDR2: SGHTA, FQGNSA. Trimming left V 2 bases short and J 3 bases short, with 17 bases between. The CDR3 consists of 16 residues. The CDR3 region is CASSLQPLGGSYEQYF. CDR3 in DNA: TGTGCCAGCAGCTTACAGCCACTAGGGGGGAGCTACGAGCAGTACTTC.

The chain has TRBV5-6 and TRBJ2-5; D perhaps matches TRBD1 (6 bases). The CDR3 has 15 residues. V lost 0 bases and J lost 4, with 13 bases in between. The germline V gene has CDR1 SGHDT and CDR2 YYEEEE. The CDR3 DNA sequence: TGTGCCAGCAGCTTGGTGGCCCAGGGGAGAGAGACCCAGTACTTC. Its protein product is CASSLVAQGRETQYF.

This clonotype was observed a few times. The chain couples TRBV7-2 to TRBJ2-1; no firm D call. V lost 11 bases and J 1 base, leaving 12 bases between the germline ends. From germline, CDR1 is SGHTA and CDR2 FQGNSA. This CDR3 has 13 amino acids. In DNA form, the CDR3 reads TGTGCCGTCCTCATGAGGTCCTACAATGAGCAGTTCTTC. Translated, it gives CAVLMRSYNEQFF.

This clonotype occurred a few times. The chain combines TRBV6-1 with TRBJ1-1, with D perhaps matching TRBD1 (6 bases). This CDR3 has 15 residues. Trimming stripped 7 bases from V and 0 bases from J, with 15 bases between. From germline, CDR1 is MNHNS and CDR2 SASEGT. In nucleotides, the CDR3 is TGTGCCAGCAACCAACCCCCAGGGGTGAACACTGAAGCTTTCTTT. Encoded protein: CASNQPPGVNTEAFF.

The CDR3 nucleotides are TGCAGCGTTGAAGGGTCCCGACGAGACAATGAGCAGTTCTTC. Protein product: CSVEGSRRDNEQFF. This chain links TRBV29-1 with TRBJ2-1; D is unclear. The CDR3 runs 14 residues. V shed 1 base and J shed 5 bases, with 12 bases lying between them. The germline V gene encodes CDR1 SQVTM and CDR2 ANQGSEA.

CDR3 in amino acids: CASSVAPDFTDTQYF. The CDR3, as DNA: TGTGCCAGCAGCGTAGCTCCAGATTTCACAGATACGCAGTATTTT. The rearrangement joins TRBV9 to TRBJ2-3, with D unclear. Germline V gene data show CDR1 as SGDLS and CDR2 as YYNGEE. V dropped 0 bases and J dropped 2 bases, with 10 bases sitting between them. The CDR3 length is 15 residues.

V usage is TRBV6-1 and J usage is TRBJ1-2, with 9 bases identical to TRBD1. Unmatched junction bases numbered 4, after V lost 6 bases and J lost 2 bases. The germline gives CDR1 MNHNS, CDR2 SASEGT. The CDR3 runs 14 residues. The CDR3, as DNA: TGTGCCAGCAGGGACAGGGGTCGGAACTATGGCTACACCTTC. Amino acids: CASRDRGRNYGYTF.